The sample holds many counts of the clone carrying this TCR beta chain. TCRdb re-called the RACE reads with MiXCR, one entry per CDR3 protein. The sample consists of approximately 89,000 distinct CDR3 sequences, about a tenth of them appearing once. CDR1 SQVTM and CDR2 ANQGSEA come from the germline V gene. J gave up 7 bases and V 4 bases, and 8 bases lay outside the gene matches. CDR3 length: 14 amino acids. This record belongs to a study of human T cells and chemical hapten exposure. Documented time point: patch test 2, 6 weeks after DPC sensitization. The treatment: therapeutic diphenylcyclopropenone sensitization with weekly scalp DPC.

Sequenced here: whole blood, sampled in connection with sensitization to the hapten diphenylcyclopropenone (DPC). The TCR sequence derives from a woman aged 30 to 39 with alopecia areata. Some clones in this sample may be carry-over from other donors' samples. V gene TRBV29-1 combines with J gene TRBJ2-1, with TRBD2 matching over 9 bases. The CDR3 coding sequence is TGCAGCGTTGTGAGTTTAGCGGGAGTGAATGAGCAGTTCTTC. It yields the protein CSVVSLAGVNEQFF.